This TCR beta chain was obtained from a study of T cell responses to AZD1222 COVID-19 vaccine. Assay: immunoSEQ multiplex PCR; the TCRdb copy retains only in-frame clones and omits some. The profile shows 200,000 to 250,000 clones, approximately 94% of them singletons. This CDR3 has 15 residues. V shed 2 bases and J shed 2 bases, with 12 bases lying between them. CDR1 is MNHNY and CDR2 is SVGAGI in the germline V gene (reference sequence). Concerning this clone: No antigen is known for it.

Study results and caveats: None of the repertoires were sampled until the peak T cell response had passed. The number of AZD1222 recipients seropositive at baseline was only five to seven. Spike-wide coverage was observed for vaccine-associated CD4 TCRs, with dominant responses at 160-218 and 743-854. Donors skewed white British and female; clonal diversity was possibly underestimated.

The chain employs TRBV6-6 and TRBJ1-2; D possibly corresponds to TRBD1 (6 bases). The TCR originated in an adult in good health. Sequenced here: peripheral blood, sampled on day 0 of MenACWY control vaccination. The CDR3 DNA reads TGTGCCAGCAGTTACCTGGGGGGGGCCAACTATGGCTACACCTTC. Its translation: CASSYLGGANYGYTF.